The 32 T cell receptor beta chains below were found in one sample sequenced in a study of siplizumab effects on memory and regulatory T cells. Clones were sequenced by immunoSEQ multiplex PCR, and TCRdb holds only the in-frame ones, with some missing. Of more than 60,000 clones listed, roughly 96% are singletons. Sample: naive CD8+ T cells sorted from blood. The receptors originated from a human donor in good health.

Remarks on this clone: Different DNA sequences within this sample yield the same CDR3. The chain has TRBV20-1 and TRBJ2-7; D possibly corresponds to TRBD1 (5 bases). Germline CDR1 reads DFQATT; CDR2 reads SNEGSKA (reference sequence). The CDR3 extends over 11 amino acids. V was clipped by 5 bases and J by 3 bases, with 8 bases between them. CDR3 in DNA: TGCAGTGCTCTCCAGGGCTACGAGCAGTACTTC. This codes for CSALQGYEQYF.

The chain combines TRBV7-2 with TRBJ2-1; TRBD2 agrees at 13 bases. V shed 6 bases, J shed 0 bases, and the junction held 5 bases outside the gene matches. Germline V gives CDR1 SGHTA, CDR2 FQGNSA. The CDR3 is 17 residues long. CDR3 sequence: CASRGTSGASSYNEQFF. The CDR3 nucleotides are TGTGCCAGCAGAGGGACTAGCGGGGCTAGCTCCTACAATGAGCAGTTCTTC.

The V and J genes are TRBV4-3 and TRBJ2-1; TRBD1 is a possible D gene (6 bases). The CDR3 is 14 amino acids. CDR1 is LGHNA and CDR2 is YSLEER in the germline V gene. The V end lost 1 base, the J end lost 6 bases, and 10 bases lay between the germline ends. The CDR3 bases are TGCGCCAGCAGCCAAGGGGACACGGTCAATGAGCAGTTCTTC. It translates to CASSQGDTVNEQFF.

The CDR3, as DNA: TGTGCCAGCAGCCTGGTCCCGGGGGAACTACTGGACACTGAAGCTTTCTTT. Residues: CASSLVPGELLDTEAFF. V usage is TRBV7-9 and J usage is TRBJ1-1; possibly TRBD1 for D (5 bases). Germline lookup yields CDR1 SEHNR and CDR2 FQNEAQ (reference sequence). This CDR3 spans 17 amino acids. V lost 5 bases, J lost 3 bases, and 22 bases lay in between.

The CDR3 nucleotides read TGTGCCAGCTACGGGGGGGCTAATGAAAAACTGTTTTTT. Translating gives CASYGGANEKLFF. This chain joins TRBV19 and TRBJ1-4; perhaps TRBD1 as D (5 bases). This CDR3 is built from 13 residues. The germline CDR1 and CDR2 sequences are LNHDA and SQIVND (reference sequence). Deletions cut 9 bases from V and 3 bases from J, with 11 bases between.

Concerning this clone: Other DNA sequences of this sample code for an identical CDR3. V and J are TRBV30 and TRBJ2-7; possibly TRBD1 for D (5 bases). CDR3 length equals 11 residues. In germline, CDR1 is GTSNPN, CDR2 SVGIG (reference sequence). V was trimmed by 3 bases and J by 3 bases, leaving 6 bases between them. For the CDR3, the DNA is TGTGCCTGGAGAGACAGCTACGAGCAGTACTTC. Protein sequence: CAWRDSYEQYF.

The rearrangement uses TRBV5-5 and TRBJ2-3; TRBD2 agrees at 7 bases. The CDR3 runs 14 residues. The germline CDR1 and CDR2 sequences are SGHKS and YYEKEE (reference sequence). V shed 4 bases, J shed 2 bases, and the junction held 4 bases outside the gene matches. The CDR3 is CASSLSGDTDTQYF. The CDR3 nucleotides read TGTGCCAGCAGCCTAAGCGGGGACACAGATACGCAGTATTTT.

The chain joins TRBV19 to TRBJ2-1, with TRBD1 identical over 9 bases. CDR3 length equals 15 residues. CDR1 and CDR2 from the germline V gene are LNHDA and SQIVND (reference sequence). V lost 5 bases to trimming and J lost 10 bases; unmatched junction nucleotides: 12. CDR3: CASSSTGGFGEEQFF. As DNA, the CDR3 is TGTGCCAGTAGTTCGACAGGGGGGTTTGGGGAAGAGCAGTTCTTC.

This chain links TRBV5-6 with TRBJ1-2; D ambiguous. The germline V gene encodes CDR1 SGHDT and CDR2 YYEEEE. The CDR3 extends over 19 amino acids. V shed 3 bases and J shed 6 bases, with 30 bases lying between them. CDR3 amino acids: CASSSDWANLRNPGNGYTF. The CDR3 DNA follows: TGTGCCAGCAGCTCAGACTGGGCCAATCTACGTAATCCGGGCAATGGCTACACCTTC.

The rearrangement uses TRBV5-5 and TRBJ2-2; D unclear. CDR3 length: 15 residues. Trimming shortened V by 0 bases and J by 0 bases, and 6 bases separated the two germline ends. CDR1 and CDR2 (germline): SGHKS, YYEKEE (reference sequence). CDR3 protein: CASSLENSNTGELFF. The CDR3, as DNA: TGTGCCAGCAGCTTGGAGAATTCGAACACCGGGGAGCTGTTTTTT.

The chain uses TRBV19 and TRBJ2-4; D perhaps matches TRBD2 (6 bases). This CDR3 has 16 residues. Trimming removed 3 bases from V and 0 bases from J, with 12 bases in between. Germline V gives CDR1 LNHDA, CDR2 SQIVND (reference sequence). Here the CDR3 DNA reads TGTGCCAGTAGTATGGGACTGGGAATAGCCAAAAACATTCAGTACTTC. This codes for CASSMGLGIAKNIQYF. The whole variable domain, remainder taken from reference TRBV19 and TRBJ2-4, is DGGITQSPKYLFRKEGQNVTLSCEQNLNHDAMYWYRQDPGQGLRLIYYSQIVNDFQKGDIAEGYSVSREKKESFPLTVTSAQKNPTAFYLCASSMGLGIAKNIQYFGAGTRLSVL.

In its sample, this clone was seen once. The chain has TRBV7-6 and TRBJ2-1; 8 positions match TRBD2. Germline V gene sequence: CDR1 SGHVS, CDR2 FNYEAQ. The length of the CDR3 is 16 residues. J lost 4 bases, V lost 3 bases, and 8 bases had no gene match. The CDR3 DNA is TGTGCCAGCAGCTTGGGTACGGGGGGGCGATACAATGAGCAGTTCTTC. Its protein is CASSLGTGGRYNEQFF.

The CDR3 region is CASSLYGASFEKLFF. CDR3 in DNA: TGTGCCAGCAGCTTATACGGGGCCTCTTTCGAAAAACTGTTTTTT. This chain joins TRBV7-8 and TRBJ1-4; tentative D call: TRBD1 (5 bases). The germline CDR1 and CDR2 sequences are SGHVS and FQNEAQ. The CDR3 spans 15 residues. V lost 2 bases and J lost 8, with 15 bases in between.

The chain couples TRBV5-1 to TRBJ2-3; a weak D match, TRBD2 (5 bases). Deletions cut 0 bases from V and 0 bases from J, with 8 bases between. In germline, CDR1 is SGHRS, CDR2 YFSETQ. The CDR3 is 15 residues long. Here the CDR3 reads CASSLGRTSTDTQYF. The CDR3 region has the DNA TGCGCCAGCAGCTTGGGACGGACTAGCACAGATACGCAGTATTTT.

This rearrangement joins TRBV5-4 to TRBJ1-2; 9 nucleotides line up with TRBD1. V shed 2 bases, J shed 3 bases, and the junction held 11 bases outside the gene matches. This CDR3 is 17 amino acids long. The germline gives CDR1 SGHNT, CDR2 YYREEE (reference sequence). The CDR3 DNA follows: TGTGCCAGCAGCTTCACAGGACAGGGGTTGTTGGACTATGGCTACACCTTC. This encodes CASSFTGQGLLDYGYTF.

This chain connects TRBV6-5 to TRBJ1-4; a weak D match, TRBD1 (6 bases). This CDR3 contains 15 residues. V gave up 6 bases and J gave up 5 bases, with 16 bases separating them. Germline CDR1 reads MNHEY; CDR2 reads SVGAGI. As DNA, the CDR3 is TGTGCCAGCAGCCCTGGGGGGGCTCGGAATGAAAAACTGTTTTTT. This encodes CASSPGGARNEKLFF.

The chain combines TRBV6-5 with TRBJ1-2, with D perhaps matching TRBD1 (5 bases). The CDR3 consists of 13 residues. The V end was cut by 10 bases, the J end by 4 bases, with 16 bases between. Per germline, CDR1 MNHEY and CDR2 SVGAGI. The CDR3 nucleotides read TGTGCCACCAGCCCCGGGGGGGGCTATGGCTACACCTTC. It yields the protein CATSPGGGYGYTF.

The CDR3 loop is CASSVRGGANGDTEAFF. The CDR3 bases are TGTGCCAGCAGCGTACGGGGAGGAGCAAACGGTGATACTGAAGCTTTCTTT. V is TRBV9 and J is TRBJ1-1, with D unclear. Trimming took 1 base from V and 5 from J, leaving 21 bases between them. The CDR3 sequence is 17 residues long. Germline-derived CDR1 and CDR2 are SGDLS and YYNGEE.

J is TRBJ1-5 and V is TRBV7-9, with D unclear. V was shortened by 1 base and J by 1 base, with 5 bases between the two germline ends. This CDR3 has 14 amino acids. Germline CDR1 and CDR2: SEHNR and FQNEAQ (reference sequence). Written as DNA, the CDR3 is TGTGCCAGCAGCTTAGAGGACAGCAATCAGCCCCAGCATTTT. Its protein is CASSLEDSNQPQHF.

The rearrangement uses TRBV11-2 and TRBJ1-3; D remains ambiguous. Trimming cost V 2 bases and J 0 bases, with 11 bases left between them. The CDR3 runs to 16 residues. The V gene's germline CDR1 is SGHAT and CDR2 FQNNGV. The CDR3 region has the DNA TGTGCCAGCAGCTTATCCCGACACCTCTCTGGAAACACCATATATTTT. Amino acids: CASSLSRHLSGNTIYF.

This rearrangement joins TRBV29-1 to TRBJ2-3; TRBD2 might be the D (6 bases). The germline CDR1 and CDR2 sequences are SQVTM and ANQGSEA. The CDR3 has 14 amino acids. V was clipped by 0 bases and J by 4 bases, with 11 bases between them. CDR3 region: CSVEDREVADTQYF. CDR3 coding DNA: TGCAGCGTTGAAGATAGGGAGGTTGCAGATACGCAGTATTTT.

The chain uses TRBV30 and TRBJ2-5; maybe TRBD2 (5 bases). The germline V gene encodes CDR1 GTSNPN and CDR2 SVGIG (reference sequence). V was shortened by 3 bases and J by 5 bases, with 19 bases between the two germline ends. The CDR3 is 15 residues long. This CDR3 is CAWSPSRRPGETQYF. The CDR3 bases are TGTGCCTGGAGCCCCTCGCGCAGGCCGGGGGAGACCCAGTACTTC.

This clone is a singleton in its sample. The chain couples TRBV10-3 to TRBJ2-2; weak D call: TRBD2 (7 bases). V lost 7 bases to trimming and J lost 5 bases, with 11 bases between them. The germline V gene encodes CDR1 ENHRY and CDR2 SYGVKD. This CDR3 contains 13 residues. The CDR3 region is CAIMGGATGELFF. As DNA, the CDR3 is TGTGCCATCATGGGGGGGGCGACCGGGGAGCTGTTTTTT.

V and J are TRBV19 and TRBJ2-2; 13 bases line up with TRBD2. V dropped 5 bases and J dropped 6; count of bases not matched to a gene: 6. The CDR3 runs 16 residues. Germline V gene sequence: CDR1 LNHDA, CDR2 SQIVND (reference sequence). Here the CDR3 reads CASSLTSGGAPGELFF. The CDR3 bases are TGTGCCAGTAGTCTAACTAGCGGGGGGGCACCCGGGGAGCTGTTTTTT.

The rearrangement uses TRBV19 and TRBJ2-3; D ambiguous. CDR1 LNHDA and CDR2 SQIVND come from the germline V gene (reference sequence). Between the trimmed V and J ends, which lost 6 bases and 0 bases, there was a span of 19 bases. The CDR3 contains 17 residues. The CDR3 loop is CASRPPESPTSTDTQYF. Written as DNA, the CDR3 is TGTGCCAGTAGGCCCCCGGAATCACCCACTAGCACAGATACGCAGTATTTT. Variable domain in full (rest from reference TRBV19 and TRBJ2-3): DGGITQSPKYLFRKEGQNVTLSCEQNLNHDAMYWYRQDPGQGLRLIYYSQIVNDFQKGDIAEGYSVSREKKESFPLTVTSAQKNPTAFYLCASRPPESPTSTDTQYFGPGTRLTVL.

V is TRBV9 and J is TRBJ2-3, with a weak D call TRBD2 (7 bases). The CDR3 has 14 residues. V shed 4 bases and J shed 4 bases, with 13 bases lying between them. The germline V gene encodes CDR1 SGDLS and CDR2 YYNGEE. Here the CDR3 reads CASSPEGGADTQYF. CDR3 DNA: TGTGCCAGCAGCCCCGAGGGGGGGGCAGATACGCAGTATTTT.

J is TRBJ1-1 and V is TRBV29-1, with D hard to call. CDR1 and CDR2 from the germline V gene are SQVTM and ANQGSEA. The CDR3 covers 12 residues. The V gene lost 4 bases and the J gene lost 1 base, with 7 bases spanning the gap. As DNA, the CDR3 is TGCAGCGTTGTAGCAGCGAACACTGAAGCTTTCTTT. It yields the protein CSVVAANTEAFF.

The genes are TRBV19 and TRBJ1-4, with no clear D. Trimming cost V 6 bases and J 5 bases, with 7 bases left between them. The germline V gene has CDR1 LNHDA and CDR2 SQIVND (reference sequence). The CDR3 is made up of 12 amino acids. The CDR3: CASRMGNEKLFF. For the CDR3, the DNA is TGTGCCAGTAGGATGGGGAATGAAAAACTGTTTTTT.

This clone was recorded once. V gene TRBV7-9 combines with J gene TRBJ2-7; D gene uncertain. V dropped 3 bases and J dropped 3 bases, with 9 bases sitting between them. This CDR3 is built from 13 residues. Germline V gene sequence: CDR1 SEHNR, CDR2 FQNEAQ (reference sequence). The CDR3 sequence: CASSFLDGYEQYF. The DNA of the CDR3 is TGTGCCAGCAGCTTCCTAGACGGCTACGAGCAGTACTTC.

The chain has TRBV6-5 and TRBJ1-2; D ambiguous. CDR3 length: 14 residues. Germline loops: CDR1 MNHEY, CDR2 SVGAGI. The V gene lost 0 bases and the J gene lost 5 bases, with 10 bases spanning the gap. The CDR3 here is CASSYSTDSYGYTF. The CDR3 DNA is TGTGCCAGCAGTTACTCGACGGACTCGTATGGCTACACCTTC.

The chain combines TRBV11-3 with TRBJ2-3, with TRBD2 matching over 9 bases. The V gene end was trimmed by 5 bases and the J gene end by 2 bases; junction bases not matched to a gene: 11. Germline loops: CDR1 SGHNT, CDR2 YENEEA. CDR3 size: 17 residues. CDR3 sequence reads: CASSPSSGGGATDTQYF. The CDR3 DNA reads as TGTGCCAGCAGCCCATCCTCCGGCGGGGGGGCCACAGATACGCAGTATTTT.

J is TRBJ1-4 and V is TRBV6-4, with 7 positions matching TRBD1. V lost 8 bases to trimming and J lost 7 bases; unmatched junction nucleotides: 10. The germline V gene has CDR1 MRHNA and CDR2 SNTAGT. The CDR3 is made up of 14 amino acids. The CDR3 DNA is TGTGCCAGCCCGCTGGGACAGACTCGTGAAAAACTGTTTTTT. Amino acids: CASPLGQTREKLFF.